This T cell receptor beta chain was sequenced during a study of T cell changes during pregnancy in multiple sclerosis. From germline, CDR1 is SQVTM and CDR2 ANQGSEA. This CDR3 contains 15 residues. V lost 3 bases to trimming and J lost 4 bases; unmatched junction nucleotides: 11. Profiled with immunoSEQ multiplex PCR; TCRdb holds only in-frame clones, not every one. Counted here are 70,000 or so clones, around nine tenths occurring once; the ten biggest clones make up less than 0.45%. The material was CD4+ T cells from peripheral blood mononuclear cells, obtained before pregnancy. This receptor was obtained from a female donor with multiple sclerosis, enrolled in a pregnancy study. The chain recombines TRBV29-1 with TRBJ2-5; 7 nucleotides match TRBD1. For the CDR3, the DNA is TGCAGCGTTGAGACAGGGCGCTCCCCCATAGAGACCCAGTACTTC. Its protein is CSVETGRSPIETQYF.